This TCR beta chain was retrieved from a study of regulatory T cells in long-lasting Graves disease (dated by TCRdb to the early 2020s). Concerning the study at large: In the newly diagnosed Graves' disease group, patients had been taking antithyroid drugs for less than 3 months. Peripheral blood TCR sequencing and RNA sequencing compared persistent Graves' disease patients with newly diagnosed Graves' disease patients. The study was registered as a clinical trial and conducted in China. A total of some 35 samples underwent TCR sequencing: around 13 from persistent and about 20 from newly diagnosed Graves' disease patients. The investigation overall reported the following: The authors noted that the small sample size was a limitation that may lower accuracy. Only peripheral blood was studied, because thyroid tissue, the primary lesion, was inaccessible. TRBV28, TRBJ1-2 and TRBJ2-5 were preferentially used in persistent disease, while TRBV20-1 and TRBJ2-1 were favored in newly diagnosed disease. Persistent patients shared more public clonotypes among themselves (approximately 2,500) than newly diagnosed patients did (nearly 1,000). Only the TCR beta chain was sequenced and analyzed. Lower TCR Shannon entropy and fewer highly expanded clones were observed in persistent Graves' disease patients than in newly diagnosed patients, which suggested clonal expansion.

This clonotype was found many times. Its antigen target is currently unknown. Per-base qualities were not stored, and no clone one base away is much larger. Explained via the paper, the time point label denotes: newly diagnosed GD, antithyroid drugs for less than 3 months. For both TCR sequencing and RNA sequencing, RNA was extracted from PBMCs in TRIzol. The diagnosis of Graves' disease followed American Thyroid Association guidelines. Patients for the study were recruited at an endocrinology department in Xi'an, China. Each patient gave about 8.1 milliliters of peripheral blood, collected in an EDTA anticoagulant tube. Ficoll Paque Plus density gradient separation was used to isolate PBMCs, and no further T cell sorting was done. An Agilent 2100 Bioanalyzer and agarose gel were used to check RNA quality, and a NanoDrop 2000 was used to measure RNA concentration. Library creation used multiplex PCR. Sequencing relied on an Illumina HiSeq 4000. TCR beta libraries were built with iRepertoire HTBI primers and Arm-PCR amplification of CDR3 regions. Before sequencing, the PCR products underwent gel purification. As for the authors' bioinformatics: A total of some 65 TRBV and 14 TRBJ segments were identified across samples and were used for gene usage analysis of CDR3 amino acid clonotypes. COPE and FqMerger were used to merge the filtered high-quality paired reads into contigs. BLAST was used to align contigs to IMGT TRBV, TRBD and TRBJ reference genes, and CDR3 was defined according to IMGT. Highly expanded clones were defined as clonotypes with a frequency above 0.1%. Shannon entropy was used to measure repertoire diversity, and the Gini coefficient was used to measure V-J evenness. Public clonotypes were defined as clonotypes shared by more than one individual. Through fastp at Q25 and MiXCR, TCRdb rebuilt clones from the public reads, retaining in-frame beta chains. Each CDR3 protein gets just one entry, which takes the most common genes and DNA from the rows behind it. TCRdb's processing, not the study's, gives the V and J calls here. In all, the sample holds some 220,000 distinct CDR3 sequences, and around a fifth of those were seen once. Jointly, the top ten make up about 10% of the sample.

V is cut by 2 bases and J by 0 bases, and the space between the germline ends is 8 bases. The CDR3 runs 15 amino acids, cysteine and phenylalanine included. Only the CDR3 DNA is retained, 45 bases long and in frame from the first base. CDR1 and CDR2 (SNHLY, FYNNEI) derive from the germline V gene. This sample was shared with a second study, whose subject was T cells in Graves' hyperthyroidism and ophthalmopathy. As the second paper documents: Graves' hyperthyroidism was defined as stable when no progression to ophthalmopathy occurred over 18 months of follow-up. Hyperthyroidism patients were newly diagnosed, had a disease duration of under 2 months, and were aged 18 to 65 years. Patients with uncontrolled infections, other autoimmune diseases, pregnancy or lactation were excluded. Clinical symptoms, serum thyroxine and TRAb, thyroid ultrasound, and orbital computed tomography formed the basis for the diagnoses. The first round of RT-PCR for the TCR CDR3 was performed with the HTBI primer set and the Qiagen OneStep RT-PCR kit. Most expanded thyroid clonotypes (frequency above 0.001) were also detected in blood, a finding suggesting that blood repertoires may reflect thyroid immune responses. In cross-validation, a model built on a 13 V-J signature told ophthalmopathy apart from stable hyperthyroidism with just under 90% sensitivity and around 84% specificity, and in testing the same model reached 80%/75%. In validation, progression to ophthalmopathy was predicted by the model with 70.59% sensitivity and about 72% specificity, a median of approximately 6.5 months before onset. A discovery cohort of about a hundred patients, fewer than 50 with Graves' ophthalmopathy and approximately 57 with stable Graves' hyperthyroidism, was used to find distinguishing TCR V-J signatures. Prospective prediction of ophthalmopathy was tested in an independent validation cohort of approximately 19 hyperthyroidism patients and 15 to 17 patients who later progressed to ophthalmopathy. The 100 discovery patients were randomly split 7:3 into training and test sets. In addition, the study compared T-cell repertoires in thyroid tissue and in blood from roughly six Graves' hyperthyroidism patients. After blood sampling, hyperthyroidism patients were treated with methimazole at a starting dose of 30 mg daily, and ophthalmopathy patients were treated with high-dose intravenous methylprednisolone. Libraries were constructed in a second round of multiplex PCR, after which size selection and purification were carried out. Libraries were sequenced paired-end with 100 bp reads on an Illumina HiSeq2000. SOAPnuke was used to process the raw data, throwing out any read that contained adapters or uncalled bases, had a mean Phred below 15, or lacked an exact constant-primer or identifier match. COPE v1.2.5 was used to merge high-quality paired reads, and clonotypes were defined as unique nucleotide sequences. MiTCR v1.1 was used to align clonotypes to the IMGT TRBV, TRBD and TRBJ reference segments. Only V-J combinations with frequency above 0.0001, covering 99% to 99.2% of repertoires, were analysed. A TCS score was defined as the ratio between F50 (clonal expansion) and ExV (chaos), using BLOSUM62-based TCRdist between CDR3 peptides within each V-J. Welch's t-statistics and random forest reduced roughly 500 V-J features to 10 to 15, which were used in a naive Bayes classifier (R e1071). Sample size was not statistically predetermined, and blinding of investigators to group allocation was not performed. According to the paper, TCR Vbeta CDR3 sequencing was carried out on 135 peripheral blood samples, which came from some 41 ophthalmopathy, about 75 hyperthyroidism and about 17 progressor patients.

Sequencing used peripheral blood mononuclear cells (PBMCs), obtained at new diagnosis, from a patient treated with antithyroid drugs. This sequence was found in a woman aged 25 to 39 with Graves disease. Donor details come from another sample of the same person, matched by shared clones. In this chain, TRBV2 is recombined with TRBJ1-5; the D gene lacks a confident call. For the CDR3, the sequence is CASSELRNSNQPQHF. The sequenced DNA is TGTGCCAGCAGTGAACTAAGGAATAGCAATCAGCCCCAGCATTTT.